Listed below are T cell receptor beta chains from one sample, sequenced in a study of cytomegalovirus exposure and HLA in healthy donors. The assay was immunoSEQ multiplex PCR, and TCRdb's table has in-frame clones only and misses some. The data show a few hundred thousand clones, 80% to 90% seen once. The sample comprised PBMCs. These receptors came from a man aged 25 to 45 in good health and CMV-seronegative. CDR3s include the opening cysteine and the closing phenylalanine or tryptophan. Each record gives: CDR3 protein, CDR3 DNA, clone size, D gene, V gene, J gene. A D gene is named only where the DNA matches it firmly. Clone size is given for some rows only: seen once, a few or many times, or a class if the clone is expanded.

CDR3: CASSPRQAFMNEQFF
DNA: TGCGCCAGCAGCCCCAGACAGGCCTTCATGAATGAGCAGTTCTTC
size: once
D: -
V: TRBV5-1
J: TRBJ2-1

CDR3: CASSQSGGNYEQYF
DNA: TGTGCCAGCAGCCAGTCAGGGGGCAACTACGAGCAGTACTTC
size: -
D: TRBD1
V: TRBV4-2
J: TRBJ2-7

CDR3: CARSLGVRGREETQYF
DNA: TGTGCCAGAAGCTTGGGGGTCAGGGGCCGAGAAGAGACCCAGTACTTC
size: few
D: -
V: TRBV5-3
J: TRBJ2-5

CDR3: CASRSGGFNTGELFF
DNA: TGTGCCAGCAGGTCCGGGGGGTTCAACACCGGGGAGCTGTTTTTT
size: -
D: TRBD2
V: TRBV7-2
J: TRBJ2-2

CDR3: CASRPSGGRETQYF
DNA: TGTGCCAGCAGGCCTAGCGGGGGCCGGGAGACCCAGTACTTC
size: once
D: TRBD2
V: TRBV6-6
J: TRBJ2-5

CDR3: CASTTTPGQGGEKLFF
DNA: TGCGCCAGCACCACGACACCGGGACAGGGTGGCGAAAAACTGTTTTTT
size: few
D: TRBD1
V: TRBV5-1
J: TRBJ1-4

CDR3: CASSLGGGSYEQYF
DNA: TGTGCCAGCAGCTTAGGGGGGGGCTCCTACGAGCAGTACTTC
size: -
D: TRBD2
V: TRBV7-2
J: TRBJ2-7

CDR3: CASSLETTKLGTGELFF
DNA: TGCGCCAGCAGCTTGGAAACTACCAAGCTCGGCACCGGGGAGCTGTTTTTT
size: -
D: -
V: TRBV5-1
J: TRBJ2-2

CDR3: CASSLAGQGSNQPQHF
DNA: TGTGCCAGCAGCTTAGCGGGACAGGGCTCCAATCAGCCCCAGCATTTT
size: -
D: TRBD1
V: TRBV7-9
J: TRBJ1-5

CDR3: CASSSAGGVVMLDTQYF
DNA: TGTGCCAGCAGCTCGGCGGGAGGGGTTGTAATGTTAGATACGCAGTATTTT
size: -
D: TRBD2
V: TRBV9
J: TRBJ2-3

CDR3: CASSLDPPGSNEKLFF
DNA: TGTGCCAGCAGCTTAGATCCCCCAGGATCTAATGAAAAACTGTTTTTT
size: few
D: -
V: TRBV11-2
J: TRBJ1-4

CDR3: CASSFAGGHSNQPQHF
DNA: TGTGCCAGCAGCTTTGCAGGGGGCCATAGCAATCAGCCCCAGCATTTT
size: -
D: TRBD1
V: TRBV7-2
J: TRBJ1-5

CDR3: CASSENPVSGNTIYF
DNA: TGTGCCAGCAGTGAAAATCCGGTCTCTGGAAACACCATATATTTT
size: -
D: -
V: TRBV6-1
J: TRBJ1-3

CDR3: CASSQLGGHSGASVLTF
DNA: TGCGCCAGCAGCCAGCTGGGGGGGCACTCTGGGGCCAGCGTCCTGACTTTC
size: few
D: -
V: TRBV4-3
J: TRBJ2-6

CDR3: CASSVGPGSYEQYF
DNA: TGTGCCAGCAGCGTAGGACCGGGCTCCTACGAGCAGTACTTC
size: -
D: -
V: TRBV9
J: TRBJ2-7

CDR3: CASTPTGFETQYF
DNA: TGTGCCAGCACTCCGACAGGGTTCGAGACCCAGTACTTC
size: -
D: TRBD1
V: TRBV6-5
J: TRBJ2-5

CDR3: CASRTGTGEETQYF
DNA: TGTGCCAGCAGAACCGGGACAGGGGAAGAGACCCAGTACTTC
size: -
D: TRBD1
V: TRBV6-5
J: TRBJ2-5

CDR3: CASSYDRRNEKLFF
DNA: TGTGCCAGCAGTTACGACAGAAGGAATGAAAAACTGTTTTTT
size: -
D: -
V: TRBV6-5
J: TRBJ1-4

CDR3: CASSLGTGSQETQYF
DNA: TGTGCCAGCAGCTTAGGAACAGGGTCCCAAGAGACCCAGTACTTC
size: -
D: -
V: TRBV11-3
J: TRBJ2-5

CDR3: CASSVGLAGLYNEQFF
DNA: TGTGCCAGCAGTGTAGGACTAGCGGGGCTTTACAATGAGCAGTTCTTC
size: few
D: TRBD2
V: TRBV6-1
J: TRBJ2-1

CDR3: CASSDLAGAFSGANVLTF
DNA: TGTGCCAGCAGCGATCTAGCGGGGGCCTTCTCTGGGGCCAACGTCCTGACTTTC
size: -
D: TRBD2
V: TRBV9
J: TRBJ2-6

CDR3: CSSSSGTAYEQYF
DNA: TGTTCCAGCAGCTCCGGGACAGCCTACGAGCAGTACTTC
size: -
D: TRBD1
V: TRBV7-9
J: TRBJ2-7

CDR3: CASSLALGEGASVLTF
DNA: TGTGCCAGCAGCTTAGCCCTAGGTGAAGGGGCCAGCGTCCTGACTTTC
size: few
D: -
V: TRBV7-9
J: TRBJ2-6

CDR3: CASSDSGGGMDTQYF
DNA: TGTGCCAGCAGTGACTCAGGGGGCGGGATGGATACGCAGTATTTT
size: -
D: -
V: TRBV6-4
J: TRBJ2-3

CDR3: CASSAGTGGYEQYF
DNA: TGTGCCAGCAGCGCCGGGACAGGGGGCTACGAGCAGTACTTC
size: -
D: TRBD1
V: TRBV9
J: TRBJ2-7

CDR3: CASSQEGRTWDTQYF
DNA: TGCGCCAGCAGCCAAGAGGGTAGGACTTGGGATACGCAGTATTTT
size: -
D: -
V: TRBV4-1
J: TRBJ2-3

CDR3: CASSLTVGQRLSYEQYF
DNA: TGCGCCAGCAGCTTGACCGTGGGACAACGCCTCTCCTACGAGCAGTACTTC
size: -
D: -
V: TRBV5-1
J: TRBJ2-7

CDR3: CASSPEDRPLSSYNEQFF
DNA: TGCGCCAGCAGCCCTGAGGACAGACCATTGAGCTCCTACAATGAGCAGTTCTTC
size: -
D: -
V: TRBV5-1
J: TRBJ2-1

CDR3: CASSVSGGAGTDTQYF
DNA: TGTGCCAGCAGCGTAAGCGGGGGGGCTGGGACAGATACGCAGTATTTT
size: -
D: TRBD2
V: TRBV9
J: TRBJ2-3

CDR3: CASSQDEAGVLSYEQYF
DNA: TGCGCCAGCAGCCAAGACGAGGCGGGGGTACTTTCCTACGAGCAGTACTTC
size: -
D: TRBD2
V: TRBV4-1
J: TRBJ2-7

CDR3: CASSQPRETQYF
DNA: TGCGCCAGCAGCCAACCCAGGGAGACCCAGTACTTC
size: -
D: -
V: TRBV5-1
J: TRBJ2-5

CDR3: CASSLDRGIPDTF
DNA: TGCGCCAGCAGCTTGGACAGGGGAATCCCCGACACCTTC
size: -
D: TRBD1
V: TRBV5-1
J: TRBJ1-2

CDR3: CASSQLSGQGDTEAFF
DNA: TGTGCCAGCAGCCAGTTATCGGGACAGGGGGACACTGAAGCTTTCTTT
size: -
D: TRBD1
V: TRBV4-2
J: TRBJ1-1

CDR3: CASSLRGGNTIYF
DNA: TGTGCCAGCAGCTTAAGGGGAGGAAACACCATATATTTT
size: -
D: -
V: TRBV7-8
J: TRBJ1-3

CDR3: CASSQTSDRGYEQYF
DNA: TGCGCCAGCAGCCAAACGTCGGACAGGGGCTACGAGCAGTACTTC
size: -
D: TRBD1
V: TRBV4-3
J: TRBJ2-7

CDR3: CASSQEVPGLGSSYEQYF
DNA: TGCGCCAGCAGCCAAGAGGTGCCAGGATTAGGGAGCTCCTACGAGCAGTACTTC
size: -
D: -
V: TRBV4-1
J: TRBJ2-7

CDR3: CASSYSGGIYGYTF
DNA: TGTGCCAGCAGTTACTCTGGCGGTATCTATGGCTACACCTTC
size: -
D: -
V: TRBV6-5
J: TRBJ1-2

CDR3: CATSILGLAVTDTQYF
DNA: TGTGCCACCAGCATTCTCGGACTAGCGGTCACAGATACGCAGTATTTT
size: -
D: TRBD2
V: TRBV15
J: TRBJ2-3

CDR3: CASSLSNTEAFF
DNA: TGTGCCAGCAGCCTATCAAACACTGAAGCTTTCTTT
size: -
D: -
V: TRBV11-1
J: TRBJ1-1

CDR3: CASSSTGGYEQYF
DNA: TGTGCCAGTAGTTCAACAGGGGGTTACGAGCAGTACTTC
size: -
D: TRBD1
V: TRBV19
J: TRBJ2-7

CDR3: CASSQGGQGGYEQYF
DNA: TGCGCCAGCAGCCAAGGGGGACAGGGAGGGTACGAGCAGTACTTC
size: -
D: TRBD1
V: TRBV4-1
J: TRBJ2-7

CDR3: CASSLLSGGGEQYF
DNA: TGTGCCAGCAGTCTTCTTAGCGGGGGGGGTGAGCAGTACTTC
size: -
D: TRBD2
V: TRBV2
J: TRBJ2-7

CDR3: CASSFLGQGVFSYNEQFF
DNA: TGCGCCAGCAGCTTCCTCGGACAGGGGGTCTTCTCCTACAATGAGCAGTTCTTC
size: -
D: TRBD1
V: TRBV5-1
J: TRBJ2-1

CDR3: CATRQYGYTF
DNA: TGTGCCACCCGACAGTATGGCTACACCTTC
size: -
D: -
V: TRBV6-5
J: TRBJ1-2

CDR3: CASRRTSGGRQRKNIQYF
DNA: TGCGCCAGCAGGCGAACTAGCGGGGGCCGGCAGCGCAAAAACATTCAGTACTTC
size: -
D: TRBD2
V: TRBV23-1
J: TRBJ2-4

CDR3: CATSREKGVRGTEAFF
DNA: TGTGCCACCAGCAGAGAAAAGGGGGTCAGGGGCACTGAAGCTTTCTTT
size: -
D: -
V: TRBV15
J: TRBJ1-1

CDR3: CASSRGTSGGTQYF
DNA: TGTGCCAGCAGTCGAGGGACTAGCGGGGGGACCCAGTACTTC
size: -
D: TRBD2
V: TRBV25-1
J: TRBJ2-5

CDR3: CAISRTGVNEQFF
DNA: TGTGCCATCAGTCGGACAGGGGTCAACGAGCAGTTCTTC
size: few
D: TRBD1
V: TRBV10-3
J: TRBJ2-1

CDR3: CASSQENSSYGYTF
DNA: TGCGCCAGCAGCCAAGAGAACAGCAGCTATGGCTACACCTTC
size: -
D: -
V: TRBV4-3
J: TRBJ1-2

CDR3: CASSFDSAYYGYTF
DNA: TGCGCCAGCAGCTTTGACAGCGCTTACTATGGCTACACCTTC
size: -
D: -
V: TRBV5-1
J: TRBJ1-2

CDR3: CASSLQGMNTEAFF
DNA: TGTGCCAGCAGTTTACAGGGAATGAACACTGAAGCTTTCTTT
size: -
D: -
V: TRBV5-5
J: TRBJ1-1

CDR3: CASSLGGGAGETQYF
DNA: TGCGCCAGCAGCTTAGGCGGGGGGGCCGGAGAGACCCAGTACTTC
size: few
D: TRBD2
V: TRBV5-1
J: TRBJ2-5

CDR3: CASRSDRGRAGELFF
DNA: TGTGCCAGCAGGTCTGACAGGGGGCGTGCCGGGGAGCTGTTTTTT
size: -
D: TRBD1
V: TRBV6-5
J: TRBJ2-2